The rows below give T cell receptor beta chains drawn from one sample of a study of blood T cell repertoires in COVID-19. Libraries were prepared by immunoSEQ multiplex PCR; TCRdb keeps only in-frame clonotypes and omits some of them. The sample includes approximately 120,000 clones, roughly 88% of them seen just once. Sequencing was done on a sample of peripheral blood. Every receptor here comes from a human donor in a cohort sampled during active COVID-19. Each CDR3 is given with its conserved first and last residue. Each record gives: V gene, D gene, clone size, J gene, CDR3 length, CDR3 DNA, CDR3 protein. D genes are given only for firm matches. Clone size appears in some rows only: once, few, many, or a class for an expanded clone.

V: TRBV19
D: -
size: few
J: TRBJ1-1
length: 15
DNA: TGTGCCAGTAGTACTCGACAAACCCTGAACACTGAAGCTTTCTTT
CDR3: CASSTRQTLNTEAFF

V: TRBV7-6
D: -
size: -
J: TRBJ1-2
length: 15
DNA: TGTGCCAGCAGCCCGCTACCAGGGGATACTCGCGGCTACACCTTC
CDR3: CASSPLPGDTRGYTF

V: TRBV18
D: -
size: few
J: TRBJ2-3
length: 13
DNA: TGTGCCAGTAGATCCCCCGGGACAGATACGCAGTATTTT
CDR3: CASRSPGTDTQYF

V: TRBV12-5
D: -
size: few
J: TRBJ2-5
length: 14
DNA: TGTGCTAGTGGTACCGGGACTCAAGCGGAGACCCAGTACTTC
CDR3: CASGTGTQAETQYF

V: TRBV20-1
D: -
size: -
J: TRBJ2-1
length: 15
DNA: TGCAGTGCTAGTCCCCTAGCCATGTTTTACAATGAGCAGTTCTTC
CDR3: CSASPLAMFYNEQFF

V: TRBV6-5
D: TRBD1
size: -
J: TRBJ2-7
length: 15
DNA: TGTGCCAGCAGTTACTCGACGGGACAGGGATACGAGCAGTACTTC
CDR3: CASSYSTGQGYEQYF

V: TRBV10-1
D: -
size: -
J: TRBJ2-3
length: 14
DNA: TGCGCCAGCAGTTGGCGGGACCTCACAGATACGCAGTATTTT
CDR3: CASSWRDLTDTQYF

V: TRBV3-1/TRBV3-2
D: -
size: -
J: TRBJ1-1
length: 12
DNA: TGTGCCAGCAGCCAAGGAGTCAGCGGGGCTTTCTTT
CDR3: CASSQGVSGAFF

V: TRBV27
D: -
size: -
J: TRBJ2-2
length: 14
DNA: TGTGCCAGCAGTTTATCACAGAACACCGGGGAGCTGTTTTTT
CDR3: CASSLSQNTGELFF

V: TRBV28
D: TRBD1
size: few
J: TRBJ2-7
length: 13
DNA: TGTGCCAGAGACTCGGGACAGACCTACGAGCAGTACTTC
CDR3: CARDSGQTYEQYF

V: TRBV2
D: TRBD2
size: -
J: TRBJ2-3
length: 16
DNA: TGTGCCAGCAGTGAGGGGACTAGTTGGGGCACAGATACGCAGTATTTT
CDR3: CASSEGTSWGTDTQYF

V: TRBV6-1
D: TRBD1
size: -
J: TRBJ1-2
length: 14
DNA: TGTGCCAGCAGCGAAGGACAGGGAGGATATGGCTACACCTTC
CDR3: CASSEGQGGYGYTF

V: TRBV15
D: TRBD2
size: few
J: TRBJ2-7
length: 17
DNA: TGTGCCACCAGCAGAGGAGGACTAGCGGTAGACTTCTACGAGCAGTACTTC
CDR3: CATSRGGLAVDFYEQYF

V: TRBV19
D: TRBD2
size: -
J: TRBJ2-5
length: 19
DNA: TGTGCCAGTAGTCGCATTGGGGAACTAGCGGGAGAGAGGCAAGAGACCCAGTACTTC
CDR3: CASSRIGELAGERQETQYF

V: TRBV6-5
D: -
size: -
J: TRBJ1-5
length: 15
DNA: TGTGCCAGCAGTTACGCCGGGGATAGAAATCAGCCCCAGCATTTT
CDR3: CASSYAGDRNQPQHF

V: TRBV6-1
D: -
size: once
J: TRBJ2-1
length: 14
DNA: TGTGCCAGCAGTGACAGGGGATTCTACAATGAGCAGTTCTTC
CDR3: CASSDRGFYNEQFF

V: TRBV19
D: -
size: -
J: TRBJ2-7
length: 16
DNA: TGTGCCAGTAGTGCCTCGGGGTTGGTCCCGTCCTACGAGCAGTACTTC
CDR3: CASSASGLVPSYEQYF

V: TRBV6-1
D: TRBD1
size: -
J: TRBJ2-7
length: 14
DNA: TGTGCCAGCAGTGACAGGACAGGTTGGGGCGAGCAGTACTTC
CDR3: CASSDRTGWGEQYF

V: TRBV27
D: -
size: few
J: TRBJ1-5
length: 15
DNA: TGTGCCAGCAGGCTTACCTGGACAGTAGACCAGCCCCAGCATTTT
CDR3: CASRLTWTVDQPQHF

V: TRBV15
D: -
size: once
J: TRBJ2-3
length: 15
DNA: TGTGCCACCAGCAGAGATCGAACTAGCACAGATACGCAGTATTTT
CDR3: CATSRDRTSTDTQYF

V: TRBV7-9
D: -
size: few
J: TRBJ1-6
length: 11
DNA: TGTGCCAGCAGCTTAGCCGAACAACTCCACTTT
CDR3: CASSLAEQLHF

V: TRBV28
D: TRBD1
size: -
J: TRBJ1-2
length: 14
DNA: TGTGCCAGCAGGTTACCGGGACAGGGGTATGGCTACACCTTC
CDR3: CASRLPGQGYGYTF

V: TRBV6-2/TRBV6-3
D: TRBD2
size: -
J: TRBJ2-7
length: 14
DNA: TGTGCCAGCAGTTATGGCGGGGGACCTTACGAGCAGTACTTC
CDR3: CASSYGGGPYEQYF

V: TRBV5-5
D: TRBD1
size: -
J: TRBJ1-5
length: 15
DNA: TGTGCCAGCAGCCTGACAGGGGCTTCCAATCAGCCCCAGCATTTT
CDR3: CASSLTGASNQPQHF

V: TRBV10-3
D: -
size: -
J: TRBJ2-7
length: 11
DNA: TGTGCCATCAGTGGTAACTACGAGCAGTACTTC
CDR3: CAISGNYEQYF

V: TRBV7-9
D: TRBD2
size: -
J: TRBJ2-1
length: 17
DNA: TGTGCCAGCAGCTTACGGTATGGCGGGAGGGCCGTCAATGAGCAGTTCTTC
CDR3: CASSLRYGGRAVNEQFF

V: TRBV5-5
D: TRBD2
size: -
J: TRBJ2-3
length: 14
DNA: TGTGCCAGCAGCCCGGCGGGGGGGAGCTATACGCAGTATTTT
CDR3: CASSPAGGSYTQYF

V: TRBV5-1
D: -
size: -
J: TRBJ2-7
length: 13
DNA: TGCGCCAGCAGGGATCCAGGGGGGTACGAGCAGTACTTC
CDR3: CASRDPGGYEQYF

V: TRBV19
D: TRBD1
size: -
J: TRBJ1-6
length: 15
DNA: TGTGCCAGTAGTATAGGAAACAGGGGCAATTCACCCCTCCACTTT
CDR3: CASSIGNRGNSPLHF

V: TRBV3-1/TRBV3-2
D: TRBD2
size: -
J: TRBJ2-7
length: 18
DNA: TGTGCCAGCAGCCAAAACAAACTAGCGGGAAGGTGGATCTACGAGCAGTACTTC
CDR3: CASSQNKLAGRWIYEQYF

V: TRBV11-2
D: -
size: -
J: TRBJ2-5
length: 15
DNA: TGTGCCAGCAGCTTAGGGGCAGGGTTAACGGAGACCCAGTACTTC
CDR3: CASSLGAGLTETQYF

V: TRBV18
D: -
size: -
J: TRBJ2-1
length: 12
DNA: TGTGCCAGCTCACCGCAAGAGAATGAGCAGTTCTTC
CDR3: CASSPQENEQFF

V: TRBV5-1
D: -
size: -
J: TRBJ2-1
length: 12
DNA: TGCGCCAGCAGCCGTCCAGGCAATGAGCAGTTCTTC
CDR3: CASSRPGNEQFF

V: TRBV19
D: -
size: few
J: TRBJ1-1
length: 15
DNA: TGTGCCAGTAGTATATCAGGGCAGATGAACACTGAAGCTTTCTTT
CDR3: CASSISGQMNTEAFF

V: TRBV28
D: -
size: -
J: TRBJ2-5
length: 14
DNA: TGTGCCAGCAGTTTTTCCCCGGGAAAAGAGACCCAGTACTTC
CDR3: CASSFSPGKETQYF

V: TRBV28
D: TRBD1
size: once
J: TRBJ1-6
length: 15
DNA: TGTGCCAGCAGAAGACAGGGGTCGCTTCATTCACCCCTCCACTTT
CDR3: CASRRQGSLHSPLHF

V: TRBV5-1
D: TRBD2
size: -
J: TRBJ2-7
length: 16
DNA: TGCGCCAGCAGGGGATTCCTAGCGGGAGGGCCGGGCGAGCAGTACTTC
CDR3: CASRGFLAGGPGEQYF

V: TRBV12-3/TRBV12-4
D: -
size: -
J: TRBJ2-1
length: 12
DNA: TGTGCCAGCAGTTTGGTGGAACTAGAGCAGTTCTTC
CDR3: CASSLVELEQFF

V: TRBV5-1
D: -
size: -
J: TRBJ2-3
length: 16
DNA: TGCGCCAGCAGCTTGGAACTAGTACGCGGCACAGATACGCAGTATTTT
CDR3: CASSLELVRGTDTQYF

V: TRBV6-5
D: TRBD2
size: -
J: TRBJ2-1
length: 14
DNA: TGTGCCAGCAGCCTAGCGGGAGGGCCCAATGAGCAGTTCTTC
CDR3: CASSLAGGPNEQFF

V: TRBV5-6
D: TRBD2
size: -
J: TRBJ2-1
length: 13
DNA: TGTGCCAGCAGCCCGGGGACTAACAATGAGCAGTTCTTC
CDR3: CASSPGTNNEQFF

V: TRBV6-1
D: TRBD1
size: -
J: TRBJ2-1
length: 17
DNA: TGTGCCAGCAGTGTCCCACCCGGGACAGGAGCCTGGGGAGAGCAGTTCTTC
CDR3: CASSVPPGTGAWGEQFF

V: TRBV10-3
D: -
size: -
J: TRBJ2-7
length: 14
DNA: TGTGCCATCAGTGAGCTATTGGGACTCGGCGAGCAGTACTTC
CDR3: CAISELLGLGEQYF

V: TRBV6-1
D: -
size: -
J: TRBJ1-5
length: 17
DNA: TGTGCCAGCAGTGAAGTCTTTTACCCTGAGGGGGGGCAGCCCCAGCATTTT
CDR3: CASSEVFYPEGGQPQHF

V: TRBV24-1
D: TRBD2
size: -
J: TRBJ2-1
length: 15
DNA: TGTGCCACCAGTGATGCTAGCGGGGCCGGACATGAGCAGTTCTTC
CDR3: CATSDASGAGHEQFF

V: TRBV20-1
D: -
size: -
J: TRBJ2-7
length: 10
DNA: TGCAGTGCACAGGGCTACGAGCAGTACTTC
CDR3: CSAQGYEQYF

V: TRBV7-8
D: TRBD2
size: -
J: TRBJ2-7
length: 15
DNA: TGTGCCAGCAGCTTAGACGGCGGGAGGGGTAACGAGCAGTACTTC
CDR3: CASSLDGGRGNEQYF

V: TRBV18
D: -
size: -
J: TRBJ2-3
length: 14
DNA: TGTGCCAGCTCATTCGGAGGCAGCACAGATACGCAGTATTTT
CDR3: CASSFGGSTDTQYF

V: TRBV30
D: -
size: -
J: TRBJ2-4
length: 13
DNA: TGTGCCTGGAGTGTCCTGGGGCATGACATTCAGTACTTC
CDR3: CAWSVLGHDIQYF

V: TRBV6-5
D: TRBD1
size: once
J: TRBJ2-5
length: 16
DNA: TGTGCCAGCAGTTACAGCCGGGACAGACAGAAAGAGACCCAGTACTTC
CDR3: CASSYSRDRQKETQYF

V: TRBV10-2
D: -
size: -
J: TRBJ2-7
length: 12
DNA: TGCGCCAGCAGTGACTACGCCTACGAGCAGTACTTC
CDR3: CASSDYAYEQYF

V: TRBV2
D: TRBD1
size: -
J: TRBJ1-2
length: 15
DNA: TGTGCCACCTGTCGGGACAGACCGAAAAACTATGGCTACACCTTC
CDR3: CATCRDRPKNYGYTF

V: TRBV6-5
D: -
size: -
J: TRBJ2-1
length: 16
DNA: TGTGCCAGCAGTTCCCTAAGCCGGGGAAGCTACAATGAGCAGTTCTTC
CDR3: CASSSLSRGSYNEQFF

V: TRBV12-5
D: -
size: -
J: TRBJ2-7
length: 14
DNA: TGTGCTAGTGGTTTGGTACCGGGGTTCTACGAGCAGTACTTC
CDR3: CASGLVPGFYEQYF

V: TRBV29-1
D: -
size: -
J: TRBJ2-3
length: 12
DNA: TGCAGCGTTGTGAGGGTTGAAGATACGCAGTATTTT
CDR3: CSVVRVEDTQYF